A single sample gave rise to the 25 T cell receptor beta chains below, sequenced in a study of blood T cell repertoires in COVID-19 (dated by TCRdb to the early 2020s). The library relied on the immunoSEQ multiplex PCR assay. TCRdb holds this immuneACCESS table with in-frame rearrangements only. Some clones are missing; in checked studies, unresolved V genes explain under half, and the rest has no known cause. The sample table holds roughly 410,000 clones, of which around 91% were seen once. The ten biggest clones cover roughly 1.6% of the sample. Sequences were obtained from peripheral blood. These receptors were taken from a woman in her forties with COVID-19, enrolled during active disease.

The gene calls are TRBV1 and TRBJ2-1; the table names TRBD1, a call not compared with the DNA. TRBV1 is a pseudogene segment. The CDR3 is 15 amino acids. The chain's CDR3 is CTSSQTRLSYNEQFF. The CDR3 DNA is TGCACCAGCAGCCAAACCAGGCTCTCCTACAATGAGCAGTTCTTC.

The V gene is TRBV5-4, the J gene TRBJ2-7; 9 nucleotides line up with TRBD1. CDR1 and CDR2 from the germline V gene are SGHNT and YYREEE (reference sequence). The ends lost 1 base at V and 3 bases at J; junction bases unmatched: 2. The CDR3 covers 14 residues. CDR3 coding DNA: TGTGCCAGCAGCTTGTGGGACAGGGACTACGAGCAGTACTTC. Encoded protein: CASSLWDRDYEQYF.

The chain has TRBV18 and TRBJ1-3; 12 bases map to TRBD1. Germline lookup yields CDR1 KGHSH and CDR2 LQKENI. Trimming at V came to 6 bases and at J to 1 base, leaving 4 bases not matched to a gene. There are 16 residues in the CDR3. CDR3 coding DNA: TGTGCCAGCTCCCGGGACAGGGGGCTTTCTGGAAACACCATATATTTT. Translating gives CASSRDRGLSGNTIYF.

As DNA, the CDR3 is TGTGCCAGCAGACGAGAACGGGGGGGCCCAGAGACCCAGTACTTC. Translation: CASRRERGGPETQYF. This rearrangement joins TRBV6-5 to TRBJ2-5, with TRBD2 matching 8 bases. The V gene's germline CDR1 is MNHEY and CDR2 SVGAGI. This CDR3 contains 15 residues. Trimming removed 6 bases from V and 4 bases from J; junction bases left unmatched: 10.

The chain uses TRBV28 and TRBJ2-3; D unclear. The germline V and J ends were trimmed by 6 bases and 1 base, with 8 bases remaining between them. CDR3 length equals 13 residues. CDR1 and CDR2 from the germline V gene are MDHEN and SYDVKM. CDR3 nucleotides: TGTGCCAGCAGGCTCGGAGGCACAGATACGCAGTATTTT. Translating it yields CASRLGGTDTQYF.

As concerns this clone: The junction and the germline gene differ at one end; a read error may be behind it. The chain is built from TRBV7-7 and TRBJ2-1; TRBD1 matches 7 bases. The CDR3 runs 14 residues. CDR1 is SSHAT and CDR2 is FNYEAQ in the germline V gene (reference sequence). The CDR3 here is CASSRQGSYNEQFF. DNA of the CDR3: TGTGCTAGCAGCCGACAGGGATCCTACAATGAGCAGTTCTTC.

This chain uses TRBV18 with TRBJ1-1, with a tentative D call TRBD1 (5 bases). From germline, CDR1 is KGHSH and CDR2 LQKENI. The CDR3 runs 15 residues. The V end was cut by 8 bases, the J end by 0 bases, with 16 bases between. CDR3 nucleotide sequence: TGTGCCAGCACTTTGGGGCAGAGCTTGAACACTGAAGCTTTCTTT. It yields the protein CASTLGQSLNTEAFF.

The chain has TRBV6-5 and TRBJ1-3; D may be TRBD1 (5 bases). This CDR3 comprises 14 residues. Germline CDR1 reads MNHEY; CDR2 reads SVGAGI. V lost 6 bases to trimming and J lost 2 bases, with 11 bases between them. CDR3: CASSADSPGNTIYF. The CDR3 bases are TGTGCCAGCAGCGCCGACAGTCCTGGAAACACCATATATTTT.

The genes are TRBV21-1 and TRBJ1-5; the D call TRBD1 from the table was never checked on the DNA. TRBV21-1 is listed as a pseudogene. This CDR3 contains 18 residues. CDR3 bases: TGTGCCAGCAGACTACCGGGACAGGGCCCGGAAAGCAATCAGCCCCAGCATTTT. The encoded protein is CASRLPGQGPESNQPQHF.

DNA of the CDR3: TGCGCCAGCAGGCCGACAGTGAACACTGAAGCTTTCTTT. Translating it yields CASRPTVNTEAFF. The chain uses TRBV5-1 and TRBJ1-1; a possible D gene is TRBD1 (5 bases). CDR1 is SGHRS, CDR2 YFSETQ, per germline. The CDR3 sequence is 13 residues long. The V end lost 5 bases, the J end lost 0 bases, and 8 bases lay between the germline ends.

Here the CDR3 reads CASSYLAGSSYEQYF. DNA for the CDR3: TGTGCCAGCAGTTACCTAGCGGGCAGCTCCTACGAGCAGTACTTC. This chain links TRBV6-2 or TRBV6-3 with TRBJ2-7; TRBD2 matches 8 bases. V shed 2 bases, J shed 0 bases, and the junction held 3 bases outside the gene matches. CDR1 MNHEY and CDR2 SVGEGT come from the germline V gene. The CDR3 extends over 15 amino acids.

V and J are TRBV2 and TRBJ2-1; 8 bases fit TRBD1. Germline assignment: CDR1 SNHLY and CDR2 FYNNEI. This CDR3 comprises 13 residues. After removal of 8 bases from V and 5 bases from J, the junction contained 5 bases not matched to a gene. CDR3: CASGSGGHNEQFF. CDR3 in DNA: TGTGCCAGCGGGTCAGGGGGCCACAATGAGCAGTTCTTC.

The CDR3 DNA sequence: TGCGCCAGCAGCTATTACACAGGGGGCTCTGGGGCCAACGTCCTGACTTTC. It codes for CASSYYTGGSGANVLTF. The genes are TRBV5-1 and TRBJ2-6, with 8 bases matching TRBD1. The V segment lost 3 bases and the J segment 0 bases; nucleotides outside the gene matches: 5. Per germline, CDR1 SGHRS and CDR2 YFSETQ. The length of the CDR3 is 17 residues.

Turning to this clone: The junction differs from germline at one of its ends, possibly a read error. This chain links TRBV12-5 with TRBJ1-6, with D possibly being TRBD1 (5 bases). From germline, CDR1 is LGHNT and CDR2 FRNRAP. The CDR3 spans 15 residues. The CDR3 DNA reads TGTGCTAGTAGTTTCGGCGACAGCTATAATTCACCCCTCCACTTT. Protein product: CASSFGDSYNSPLHF. The whole variable domain, filled in from reference TRBV12-5 and TRBJ1-6, reads DARVTQTPRHKVTEMGQEVTMRCQPILGHNTVFWYRQTMMQGLELLAYFRNRAPLDDSGMPKDRFSAEMPDATLATLKIQPSEPRDSAVYFCASSFGDSYNSPLHFGNGTRLTVT.

J is TRBJ1-2 and V is TRBV28, with D possibly being TRBD1 (6 bases). The CDR3 loop spans 13 amino acids. The germline CDR1 and CDR2 sequences are MDHEN and SYDVKM. Trimming cost V 8 bases and J 6 bases, with 16 bases left between them. The CDR3 region has the DNA TGTGCCAGCGTCCACGGGGGGGCGGATGGCTACACCTTC. Its protein is CASVHGGADGYTF.

The chain combines TRBV4-1 with TRBJ1-2; 9 positions match TRBD1. Looked up from germline, CDR1 is MGHRA and CDR2 is YSYEKL. This CDR3 is 18 amino acids long. The J segment lost 0 bases and the V segment lost 6 bases, leaving 14 bases of the junction unmatched. CDR3 in amino acids: CASRRIGTGRGANYGYTF. CDR3 nucleotide sequence: TGCGCCAGCAGGAGAATCGGGACAGGGAGAGGGGCTAACTATGGCTACACCTTC.

The chain links TRBV10-3 to TRBJ1-1, with 7 bases that match TRBD1. The CDR3 is 15 residues long. Germline lookup yields CDR1 ENHRY and CDR2 SYGVKD. The junction had 10 bases not matched to a gene; V was cut back by 6 bases and J by 3 bases. CDR3 bases: TGTGCCATCAGCGGCTGGGGACAGATGGACACTGAAGCTTTCTTT. Its protein is CAISGWGQMDTEAFF.

The chain couples TRBV7-9 to TRBJ1-6, with 8 bases identical to TRBD1. Losses at the gene ends were 6 bases for V and 10 bases for J; bases not matched to a gene: 11. The germline gives CDR1 SEHNR, CDR2 FQNEAQ (reference sequence). The CDR3 length is 15 residues. DNA of the CDR3: TGTGCCAGCAGGGCCGGGACAGGTTTTGGATCACCCCTCCACTTT. It codes for CASRAGTGFGSPLHF.

This chain joins TRBV27 and TRBJ1-1; D possibly corresponds to TRBD1 (5 bases). Trimming took 8 bases from V and 3 from J, leaving 16 bases between them. The CDR3 covers 14 residues. Germline CDR1 and CDR2: MNHEY and SMNVEV (reference sequence). CDR3 sequence: CASLPREGYTEAFF. DNA of the CDR3: TGTGCCAGCCTTCCCAGGGAGGGGTACACTGAAGCTTTCTTT.

This sequence joins TRBV27 and TRBJ1-2; TRBD1 matches at 7 bases. From germline, CDR1 is MNHEY and CDR2 SMNVEV (reference sequence). This CDR3 region has 16 residues. V lost 3 bases to trimming and J lost 7 bases; unmatched junction nucleotides: 14. The CDR3 here is CASSFSVGEQGFGYTF. As DNA, the CDR3 is TGTGCCAGCAGTTTCTCGGTGGGTGAACAGGGGTTTGGCTACACCTTC.

The chain employs TRBV9 and TRBJ2-3, with 7 bases aligning to TRBD1. J was trimmed by 0 bases and V by 3 bases; bases with no gene match: 10. Germline assignment: CDR1 SGDLS and CDR2 YYNGEE. The CDR3 extends over 17 amino acids. The DNA for the CDR3 is TGTGCCAGCAGCGCCGAGGGTGACAGGGCAAGCACAGATACGCAGTATTTT. Translated: CASSAEGDRASTDTQYF. The entire variable domain, with the rest obtained from reference TRBV9 and TRBJ2-3, is as follows: DSGVTQTPKHLITATGQRVTLRCSPRSGDLSVYWYQQSLDQGLQFLIQYYNGEERAKGNILERFSAQQFPDLHSELNLSSLELGDSALYFCASSAEGDRASTDTQYFGPGTRLTVL.

The chain links TRBV19 to TRBJ1-2; TRBD1 matches at 7 bases. The CDR3 has 16 residues. J gave up 2 bases and V 6 bases, and 12 bases lay outside the gene matches. Looked up from germline, CDR1 is LNHDA and CDR2 is SQIVND (reference sequence). The CDR3 bases are TGTGCCAGTAGAATCCCGGGACAGAAGGGGAACTATGGCTACACCTTC. Translation: CASRIPGQKGNYGYTF.

The chain couples TRBV6-5 to TRBJ1-6, with 7 bases matching TRBD1. CDR1 is MNHEY and CDR2 is SVGAGI in the germline V gene. V lost 5 bases to trimming and J lost 9 bases; unmatched junction nucleotides: 10. The CDR3 is 15 residues long. The CDR3 DNA reads TGTGCCAGCAGTCGGGAACAGGGGAATCGTTCACCCCTCCACTTT. Translating gives CASSREQGNRSPLHF.

This clone was detected once. The chain's CDR3 is CASSLDLSAGLTSPLHF. CDR3 coding DNA: TGTGCCAGCAGCTTAGACCTGTCGGCAGGGCTTACATCACCCCTCCACTTT. V is TRBV11-3 and J is TRBJ1-6; a possible D gene is TRBD1 (5 bases). Germline CDR1 SGHNT, CDR2 YENEEA. The ends were cut back, 0 bases at V and 10 bases at J, with 19 bases in the middle. The CDR3 has 17 amino acids.

The chain links TRBV4-2 to TRBJ2-1; 7 bases agree with TRBD2. This CDR3 has 15 amino acids. The V gene end was trimmed by 0 bases and the J gene end by 6 bases; junction bases not matched to a gene: 5. From germline, CDR1 is LGHNA and CDR2 YNFKEQ. CDR3 DNA sequence: TGTGCCAGCAGCCAAGAGGGAGGGACCCCCAATGAGCAGTTCTTC. This gives the protein CASSQEGGTPNEQFF.